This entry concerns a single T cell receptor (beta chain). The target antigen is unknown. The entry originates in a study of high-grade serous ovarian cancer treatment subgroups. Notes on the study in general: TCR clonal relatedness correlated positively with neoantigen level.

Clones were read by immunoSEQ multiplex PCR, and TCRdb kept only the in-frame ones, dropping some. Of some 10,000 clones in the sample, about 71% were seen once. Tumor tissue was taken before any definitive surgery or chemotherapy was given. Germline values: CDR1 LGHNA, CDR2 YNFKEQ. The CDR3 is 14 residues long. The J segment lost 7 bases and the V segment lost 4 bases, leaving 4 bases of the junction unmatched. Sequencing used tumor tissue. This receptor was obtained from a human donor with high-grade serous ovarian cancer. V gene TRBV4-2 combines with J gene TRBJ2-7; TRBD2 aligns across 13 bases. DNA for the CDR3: TGTGCCAGCAGCCCTGGGACTAGCGGGACTGAGCAGTACTTC. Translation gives CASSPGTSGTEQYF.